Presented here are 7 T cell receptor beta chains from one specimen sequenced in a study of T cells expressing NK-cell markers. TCRdb processed the 5' RACE reads again and assigns one entry to each CDR3 protein, with no DNA. The listing records around 100,000 distinct CDR3 sequences. The sequencing sample was made of blood T cells: a sorted CD56 or NKG2C T cell subset, CD4+ or CD8+ T cells, or bulk PBMC T cells (not recorded which). Receptors were obtained from a woman between 18 and 75 years old in good health.

The chain has TRBV5-1 and TRBJ2-5; TCRdb lists TRBD2, though no DNA is available to test this call. The CDR3 contains 13 residues. CDR1 SGHRS and CDR2 YFSETQ come from the germline V gene. CDR3 in amino acids: CASSRGGEETQYF.

The V and J genes are TRBV2 and TRBJ2-1; TCRdb outputs TRBD2, but without DNA this stays unchecked. Germline assignment: CDR1 SNHLY and CDR2 FYNNEI. The CDR3 contains 16 residues. The CDR3 loop is CASSEGLAIHRDEQFF.

The V gene is TRBV19, the J gene TRBJ1-5; the TCRdb D gene call, TRBD1, has no DNA to confirm it. The CDR3 runs to 13 residues. Germline values: CDR1 LNHDA, CDR2 SQIVND (reference sequence). CDR3 region: CASSILWGQPQHF.

The CDR3 is CASSQEWSGRDYEQYF. The chain links TRBV14 to TRBJ2-7; TCRdb reports TRBD2, a call that lacks DNA to check it against. This CDR3 contains 16 residues. Germline V gene lookup returns CDR1 SGHDN and CDR2 FVKESK.

This chain's CDR3 is CATSEDWTDTQYF. This sequence joins TRBV24-1 and TRBJ2-3. Germline V gene data show CDR1 as KGHDR and CDR2 as SFDVKD. The CDR3 spans 13 residues.

The chain has TRBV6-5 and TRBJ1-1; checking the TCRdb D call of TRBD1 is not possible without DNA. The CDR3 has 16 residues. Germline CDR1 and CDR2: MNHEY and SVGAGI. The CDR3 sequence: CASSLRGPTLDTEAFF.

The CDR3 sequence: CSAKLPGNTGELFF. This chain connects TRBV20-1 to TRBJ2-2; there is no DNA to check the TCRdb D call of TRBD2. Germline V gene lookup returns CDR1 DFQATT and CDR2 SNEGSKA (reference sequence). The CDR3 loop spans 14 amino acids.